These 11 T cell receptor beta chains came from one sample sequenced in a study of neurological immune-mediated disorders. Time point described: longitudinal time-point 3. Using its own MiXCR run on the 5' RACE reads, TCRdb lists one record per CDR3 protein. The top ten clones hold over 9.5% of a sample with roughly 42,000 distinct CDR3 sequences, approximately 13% of them seen once. Sequencing was done on a sample of PBMCs. Every receptor here comes from a man between 25 and 39 years old in good health.

This clonotype was picked up many times. V gene TRBV4-2 combines with J gene TRBJ1-5; possibly TRBD1 for D (5 bases). Germline V CDR1 and CDR2: LGHNA, YNFKEQ. There are 14 residues in the CDR3. The germline V and J ends were trimmed by 4 bases and 6 bases, with 13 bases remaining between them. The CDR3 sequence is CASSRLGGGQPQHF. The CDR3 DNA follows: TGTGCCAGCAGCCGGTTGGGGGGTGGTCAGCCCCAGCATTTT.

This clonotype was detected ten times or more. This chain uses TRBV5-1 with TRBJ1-4, with a possible D match to TRBD1 (6 bases). With 0 bases removed from V and 5 bases from J, the gap between germline ends came to 14 bases. CDR1 SGHRS and CDR2 YFSETQ come from the germline V gene. The CDR3 sequence is 16 residues long. DNA of the CDR3: TGCGCCAGCAGCTTGGCGGTTTCGGGGGCGAATGAAAAACTGTTTTTT. Protein: CASSLAVSGANEKLFF.

As to this clonotype: It may be a read error: a sequence one base away is much more abundant. The chain employs TRBV28 and TRBJ2-3; D remains unclear. This CDR3 is 11 amino acids long. Germline V gene sequence: CDR1 MDHEN, CDR2 SYDVKM. Here the CDR3 reads CASSTPDTRYF. In nucleotides, the CDR3 is TGTGCCAGCAGTACCCCAGATACGCGGTATTTT. Combining the CDR3 with reference TRBV28 and TRBJ2-3 gives the whole variable domain DVKVTQSSRYLVKRTGEKVFLECVQDMDHENMFWYRQDPGLGLRLIYFSYDVKMKEKGDIPEGYSVSREKKERFSLILESASTNQTSMYLCASSTPDTRYFGPGTRLTVL.

This clonotype was seen at least ten times. This sequence joins TRBV29-1 and TRBJ2-7; the D is unclear. Per the germline V gene, CDR1 is SQVTM and CDR2 is ANQGSEA. Trimming cost V 1 base and J 5 bases, with 15 bases left between them. This CDR3 is 14 amino acids long. DNA for the CDR3: TGCAGCGTTGAAGGTTCCCCCGCCAAGGACGAGCAGTACTTC. This codes for CSVEGSPAKDEQYF.

At least ten counts were recorded for this clonotype. The chain couples TRBV5-1 to TRBJ2-3; D might be TRBD2 (5 bases). The CDR3 loop spans 15 amino acids. Germline V gene lookup returns CDR1 SGHRS and CDR2 YFSETQ. The germline V and J ends were trimmed by 2 bases and 0 bases, with 10 bases remaining between them. The CDR3 sequence is CASSFSDPSTDTQYF. DNA of the CDR3: TGCGCCAGCAGCTTTAGCGACCCTAGCACAGATACGCAGTATTTT.

This clonotype occurred many times. The DNA of the CDR3 is TGTGCCAGCAGCGCTAGCGGGAGAATGGAGGAGACCCAGTACTTC. It codes for CASSASGRMEETQYF. The chain employs TRBV9 and TRBJ2-5; 10 nucleotides match TRBD2. Germline loops: CDR1 SGDLS, CDR2 YYNGEE. The CDR3 loop spans 15 amino acids. J lost 5 bases, V lost 3 bases, and 7 bases had no gene match.

This clonotype occurred many times. The V call is TRBV5-5, the J call TRBJ1-5; D is ambiguous. Germline V CDR1 and CDR2: SGHKS, YYEKEE (reference sequence). With 0 bases removed from V and 1 base from J, the gap between germline ends came to 14 bases. The CDR3 consists of 17 residues. The CDR3 is CASSLAWVGSSNQPQHF. The DNA of the CDR3 is TGTGCCAGCAGCTTGGCGTGGGTCGGCTCGAGCAATCAGCCCCAGCATTTT.

This clonotype was counted at least ten times. The chain combines TRBV5-1 with TRBJ1-1; D is unresolved. The CDR3 loop spans 13 amino acids. Trimming pared 0 bases from V and 1 base from J, leaving 4 bases between. The germline V gene encodes CDR1 SGHRS and CDR2 YFSETQ. CDR3 coding DNA: TGCGCCAGCAGCTTGGAACGGAACACTGAAGCTTTCTTT. It encodes CASSLERNTEAFF.

Regarding this clonotype: It may be a read error: a sequence one base away is much more abundant. CDR3 sequence reads: CAEAEMGYEQYF. In nucleotides, the CDR3 is TGTGCCGAAGCCGAGATGGGCTACGAGCAGTACTTC. The rearrangement uses TRBV7-6 and TRBJ2-7; D unclear. Trimming removed 11 bases at V and 3 bases at J, with 14 bases between. The CDR3 is 12 amino acids. The germline V gene encodes CDR1 SGHVS and CDR2 FNYEAQ.

This clonotype was counted many times. In DNA, the CDR3 is TGTGCCAGCAGTATTAGCGGGAGGGTCGACACCGGGGAGCTGTTTTTT. Protein product: CASSISGRVDTGELFF. The rearrangement joins TRBV28 to TRBJ2-2; 11 bases match TRBD2. The germline gives CDR1 MDHEN, CDR2 SYDVKM. This CDR3 has 16 residues. Trimming took 5 bases from V and 3 from J; bases not matched to a gene: 5.

In its sample, this clonotype was seen many times. V gene TRBV27 combines with J gene TRBJ1-1; 7 bases map to TRBD1. The V and J ends lost 3 bases and 1 base, in that order; junction bases with no gene match: 5. The CDR3 consists of 15 residues. Per the germline V gene, CDR1 is MNHEY and CDR2 is SMNVEV (reference sequence). The DNA of the CDR3 is TGTGCCAGCAGTTTTCCTGGGACAGCGAACACTGAAGCTTTCTTT. Encoded protein: CASSFPGTANTEAFF.